The 20 T cell receptor beta chains given below trace back to one sample, sequenced in a study of blood T cell repertoires in COVID-19 (dated by TCRdb to about 2020). The protocol used for the library was the immunoSEQ multiplex PCR assay. Not all clones reach the TCRdb copy of this immuneACCESS table, which keeps in-frame sequences only. Checked studies attribute under half of the gap to unresolved V genes and leave the rest unexplained. This sample lists about 260,000 clones; 88% were detected once. The ten largest clones take up about 0.7% of the sample. Specimen: peripheral blood. The receptors were gathered from a human donor in a cohort sampled during active COVID-19.

V usage is TRBV7-2 and J usage is TRBJ2-3; 9 nucleotides match TRBD2. The CDR3 has 16 residues. Germline CDR1 reads SGHTA; CDR2 reads FQGNSA. J was trimmed by 1 base and V by 1 base; bases with no gene match: 3. The CDR3 sequence is CASSLVASGGTDTQYF. DNA of the CDR3: TGTGCCAGCAGCTTAGTGGCTAGCGGGGGCACAGATACGCAGTATTTT.

The J gene is TRBJ1-2, the V gene TRBV5-6; no clear D gene. V dropped 1 base and J dropped 0 bases, with 7 bases sitting between them. The CDR3 is made up of 14 amino acids. Germline CDR1 reads SGHDT; CDR2 reads YYEEEE. The CDR3 here is CASSLFGPNYGYTF. The DNA of the CDR3 is TGTGCCAGCAGCTTGTTTGGGCCTAACTATGGCTACACCTTC.

CDR3 sequence (DNA): TGCGCCAGCAGCCAAGATGCCTACTCAGACAGGGGGCTTGTTGGGGCTTTCTTT. This sequence encodes CASSQDAYSDRGLVGAFF. The chain employs TRBV4-3 and TRBJ1-1, with 10 bases fitting TRBD1. J gave up 11 bases and V 0 bases, and 18 bases lay outside the gene matches. Germline loops: CDR1 LGHNA, CDR2 YSLEER. The CDR3 is made up of 18 amino acids.

This chain connects TRBV6-5 to TRBJ1-5; 7 bases map to TRBD1. Germline values: CDR1 MNHEY, CDR2 SVGAGI. With 5 bases clipped from V and 6 bases from J, the junction kept 4 bases outside the gene matches. There are 13 residues in the CDR3. The CDR3 sequence: CASSPGGGQPQHF. Here the CDR3 DNA reads TGTGCCAGCAGTCCAGGGGGAGGTCAGCCCCAGCATTTT.

This chain connects TRBV4-1 to TRBJ1-1; D is perhaps TRBD1 (5 bases). Trimming cost V 1 base and J 10 bases, with 7 bases left between them. CDR1 MGHRA and CDR2 YSYEKL come from the germline V gene. The CDR3 length is 11 residues. This CDR3 is CASSQGQGAFF. In nucleotides, the CDR3 is TGCGCCAGCAGCCAAGGGCAGGGAGCTTTCTTT.

V usage is TRBV28 and J usage is TRBJ2-7, with 7 positions matching TRBD1. This CDR3 has 13 amino acids. J lost 4 bases, V lost 4 bases, and 4 bases had no gene match. In germline, CDR1 is MDHEN, CDR2 SYDVKM. For the CDR3, the DNA is TGTGCCAGCAGTTCGGGACAGTCATACGAGCAGTACTTC. Protein sequence: CASSSGQSYEQYF.

This clone was observed a few times. The CDR3 loop reads CASSTTGTGNSPLHF. The CDR3 bases are TGTGCCAGCAGTACTACCGGGACAGGGAATTCACCCCTCCACTTT. This chain connects TRBV28 to TRBJ1-6, with 9 nucleotides matching TRBD1. The germline V gene encodes CDR1 MDHEN and CDR2 SYDVKM. J gave up 7 bases and V 5 bases, and 6 bases lay outside the gene matches. The CDR3 consists of 15 residues.

Only a few counts were recorded for this clone. The CDR3, as DNA: TGTGCCAGCAGCGCAGATAGGGGATTCTATGGCTACACCTTC. Translating it yields CASSADRGFYGYTF. The gene calls are TRBV9 and TRBJ1-2; TRBD1 might be the D (5 bases). The CDR3 length is 14 residues. Trimming cost V 3 bases and J 4 bases, with 13 bases left between them. In germline, CDR1 is SGDLS, CDR2 YYNGEE.

V usage is TRBV6-5 and J usage is TRBJ2-7, with 10 bases matching TRBD1. The CDR3 loop spans 13 amino acids. V lost 5 bases and J lost 6; bases outside the gene matches: 4. The germline gives CDR1 MNHEY, CDR2 SVGAGI. CDR3 residues: CASSRDRGVEQYF. The DNA of the CDR3 is TGTGCCAGCAGTCGGGACAGGGGCGTCGAGCAGTACTTC.

The chain combines TRBV18 with TRBJ2-7, with 7 bases matching TRBD1. Germline V gene sequence: CDR1 KGHSH, CDR2 LQKENI. The V gene end was trimmed by 4 bases and the J gene end by 2 bases; junction bases not matched to a gene: 5. The CDR3 totals 14 residues. The CDR3 is CASSLRDRTYEQYF. Written as DNA, the CDR3 is TGTGCCAGCTCACTCCGGGACAGAACCTACGAGCAGTACTTC. The full variable domain, its missing parts supplied by reference TRBV18 and TRBJ2-7, is NAGVMQNPRHLVRRRGQEARLRCSPMKGHSHVYWYRQLPEEGLKFMVYLQKENIIDESGMPKERFSAEFPKEGPSILRIQQVVRGDSAAYFCASSLRDRTYEQYFGPGTRLTVT.

This rearrangement joins TRBV15 to TRBJ1-2; D is perhaps TRBD1 (6 bases). The ends were cut back, 0 bases at V and 8 bases at J, with 16 bases in the middle. Germline V gene sequence: CDR1 LNHNV, CDR2 YYDKDF (reference sequence). CDR3 length: 15 amino acids. This CDR3 is CATSRDIEQGEGYTF. In nucleotides, the CDR3 is TGTGCCACCAGCAGAGATATCGAACAGGGAGAAGGCTACACCTTC.

Notes on this clone: The sample carries other DNA sequences with the same CDR3. The chain joins TRBV28 to TRBJ1-2; perhaps TRBD1 as D (5 bases). The CDR3 has 12 amino acids. Deletions cut 3 bases from V and 5 bases from J, with 7 bases between. The germline CDR1 and CDR2 sequences are MDHEN and SYDVKM. The CDR3 here is CASSFGGYGYTF. DNA for the CDR3: TGTGCCAGCAGTTTCGGGGGGTATGGCTACACCTTC.

Remarks on this clone: Compared with germline, one end of the junction differs, possibly owing to a read error. The V call is TRBV7-7, the J call TRBJ2-1, with TRBD1 matching 10 bases. From germline, CDR1 is SSHAT and CDR2 FNYEAQ (reference sequence). The CDR3 runs to 16 residues. CDR3 loop: CASSLGPGQGNNEQFF. CDR3 sequence (DNA): TGTGCTAGCAGCTTAGGACCGGGACAGGGGAACAATGAGCAGTTCTTC.

This rearrangement joins TRBV6-6 to TRBJ2-1, with 7 bases that match TRBD2. The CDR3 extends over 15 amino acids. Germline CDR1 is MNHNY and CDR2 is SVGAGI (reference sequence). The V gene end was trimmed by 7 bases and the J gene end by 2 bases; junction bases not matched to a gene: 8. The CDR3 here is CASTPGGRPYNEQFF. In DNA, the CDR3 is TGTGCCAGCACCCCGGGGGGTCGACCCTACAATGAGCAGTTCTTC.

The J gene is TRBJ2-7, the V gene TRBV11-2; 13 bases fit TRBD2. The V segment lost 4 bases and the J segment 7 bases; nucleotides outside the gene matches: 10. This CDR3 comprises 16 residues. Germline V CDR1 and CDR2: SGHAT, FQNNGV. CDR3 residues: CASSSNQLAGGREQYF. DNA for the CDR3: TGTGCCAGCAGCTCAAACCAACTAGCGGGAGGGAGGGAGCAGTACTTC.

The chain combines TRBV7-3 with TRBJ1-2, with TRBD1 matching 10 bases. The CDR3 is made up of 16 amino acids. Germline CDR1 and CDR2: SGHTA and FQGTGA. V lost 0 bases and J lost 6; bases outside the gene matches: 7. CDR3: CASSLTHPGQGNGYTF. CDR3 bases: TGTGCCAGCAGCTTAACGCATCCGGGACAGGGGAATGGCTACACCTTC.

CDR3 in amino acids: CASSPRTGVNEQFF. The CDR3 DNA reads as TGTGCCAGCTCACCACGGACAGGGGTCAATGAGCAGTTCTTC. The gene calls are TRBV18 and TRBJ2-1; TRBD1 agrees at 9 bases. V lost 1 base and J lost 6; bases outside the gene matches: 1. The germline gives CDR1 KGHSH, CDR2 LQKENI. The CDR3 covers 14 residues.

The chain employs TRBV30 and TRBJ2-3; D call uncertain. Germline values: CDR1 GTSNPN, CDR2 SVGIG (reference sequence). The CDR3 covers 16 residues. Deletions cut 3 bases from V and 3 bases from J, with 19 bases between. The CDR3 bases are TGTGCCTGGAGGAACCCAGGAAACCGAAGGACAGATACGCAGTATTTT. It encodes CAWRNPGNRRTDTQYF.

This sequence joins TRBV30 and TRBJ1-2; D not certain. Trimming took 0 bases from V and 3 from J, leaving 11 bases between them. There are 14 residues in the CDR3. CDR1 is GTSNPN and CDR2 is SVGIG in the germline V gene (reference sequence). CDR3 DNA sequence: TGTGCCTGGAGTGTTGGCGGTATGGACTATGGCTACACCTTC. Translated: CAWSVGGMDYGYTF.

The rearrangement joins TRBV7-2 to TRBJ2-1; 9 bases agree with TRBD1. Germline CDR1 and CDR2: SGHTA and FQGNSA. V trimming: 1 base; J trimming: 9 bases; junction bases outside the gene matches: 7. This CDR3 has 15 residues. The chain's CDR3 is CASSLGTGAVGEQFF. The CDR3 DNA is TGTGCCAGCAGCTTAGGGACAGGGGCCGTGGGTGAGCAGTTCTTC.